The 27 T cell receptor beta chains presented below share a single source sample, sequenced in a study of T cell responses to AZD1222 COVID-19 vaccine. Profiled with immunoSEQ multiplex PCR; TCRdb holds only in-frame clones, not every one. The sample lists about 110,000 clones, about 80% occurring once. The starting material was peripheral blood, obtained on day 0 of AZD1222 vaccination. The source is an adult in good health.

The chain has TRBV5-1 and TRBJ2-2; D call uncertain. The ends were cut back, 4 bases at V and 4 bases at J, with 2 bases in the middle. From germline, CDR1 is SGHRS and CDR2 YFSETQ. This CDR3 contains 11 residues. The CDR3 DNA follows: TGCGCCAGCAGCACCACCGGGGAGCTGTTTTTT. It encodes CASSTTGELFF.

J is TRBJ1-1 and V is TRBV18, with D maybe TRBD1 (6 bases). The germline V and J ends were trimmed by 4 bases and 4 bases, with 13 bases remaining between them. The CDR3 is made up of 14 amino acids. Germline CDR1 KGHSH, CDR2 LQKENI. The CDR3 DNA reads TGTGCCAGCTCACGACAGGATAGGAGCACTGAAGCTTTCTTT. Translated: CASSRQDRSTEAFF.

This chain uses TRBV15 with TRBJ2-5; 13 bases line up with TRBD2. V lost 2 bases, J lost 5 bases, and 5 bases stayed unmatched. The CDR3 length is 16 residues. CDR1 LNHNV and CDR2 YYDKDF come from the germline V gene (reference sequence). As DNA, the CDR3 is TGTGCCACCAGCAGAACTAGCGGGGGGGCCTGGGAGACCCAGTACTTC. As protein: CATSRTSGGAWETQYF.

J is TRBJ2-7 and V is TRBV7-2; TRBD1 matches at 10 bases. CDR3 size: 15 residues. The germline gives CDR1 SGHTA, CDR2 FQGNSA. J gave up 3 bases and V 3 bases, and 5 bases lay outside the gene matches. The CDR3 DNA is TGTGCCAGCAGCTTCGGACAGGGGGGATACTACGAGCAGTACTTC. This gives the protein CASSFGQGGYYEQYF.

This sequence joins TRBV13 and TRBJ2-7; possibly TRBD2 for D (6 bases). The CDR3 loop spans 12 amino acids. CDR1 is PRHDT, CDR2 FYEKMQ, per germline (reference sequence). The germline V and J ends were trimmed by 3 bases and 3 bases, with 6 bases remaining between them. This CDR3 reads CASSLGGYEQYF. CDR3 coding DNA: TGTGCCAGCAGCTTGGGGGGCTACGAGCAGTACTTC.

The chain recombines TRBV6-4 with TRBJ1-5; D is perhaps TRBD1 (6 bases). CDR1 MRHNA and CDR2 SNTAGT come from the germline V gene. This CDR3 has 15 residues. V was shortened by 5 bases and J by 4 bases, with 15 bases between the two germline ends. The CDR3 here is CASSSGVVLNQPQHF. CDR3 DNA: TGTGCCAGCAGTTCAGGGGTGGTTCTTAATCAGCCCCAGCATTTT.

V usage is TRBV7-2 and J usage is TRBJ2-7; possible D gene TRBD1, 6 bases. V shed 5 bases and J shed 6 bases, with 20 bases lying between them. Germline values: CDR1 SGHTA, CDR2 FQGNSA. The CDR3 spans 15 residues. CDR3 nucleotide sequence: TGTGCCAGCAGCCATGACAGGAGAGGTTCGGGCGAGCAGTACTTC. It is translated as CASSHDRRGSGEQYF.

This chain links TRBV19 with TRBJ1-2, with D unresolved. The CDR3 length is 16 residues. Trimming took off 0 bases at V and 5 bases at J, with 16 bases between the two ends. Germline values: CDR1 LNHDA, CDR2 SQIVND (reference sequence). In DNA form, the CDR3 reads TGTGCCAGTAGTATAGACCGCGAGGGCGCAGGATATGGCTACACCTTC. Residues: CASSIDREGAGYGYTF.

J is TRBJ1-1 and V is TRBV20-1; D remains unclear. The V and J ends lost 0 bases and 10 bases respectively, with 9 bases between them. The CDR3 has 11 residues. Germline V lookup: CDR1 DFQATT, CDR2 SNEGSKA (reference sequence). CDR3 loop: CSARDPGVAFF. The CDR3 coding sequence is TGCAGTGCTAGAGACCCCGGGGTAGCTTTCTTT.

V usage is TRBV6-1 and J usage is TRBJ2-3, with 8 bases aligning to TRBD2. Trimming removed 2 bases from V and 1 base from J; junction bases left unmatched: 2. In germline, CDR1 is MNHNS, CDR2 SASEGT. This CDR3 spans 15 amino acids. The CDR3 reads CASSEPAGGTDTQYF. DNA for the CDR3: TGTGCCAGCAGTGAACCAGCGGGGGGCACAGATACGCAGTATTTT.

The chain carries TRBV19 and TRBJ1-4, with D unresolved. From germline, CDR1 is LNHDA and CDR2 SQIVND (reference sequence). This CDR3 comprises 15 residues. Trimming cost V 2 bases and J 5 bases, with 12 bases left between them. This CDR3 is CASSIKGLLNEKLFF. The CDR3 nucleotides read TGTGCCAGTAGTATAAAAGGGCTGTTGAATGAAAAACTGTTTTTT.

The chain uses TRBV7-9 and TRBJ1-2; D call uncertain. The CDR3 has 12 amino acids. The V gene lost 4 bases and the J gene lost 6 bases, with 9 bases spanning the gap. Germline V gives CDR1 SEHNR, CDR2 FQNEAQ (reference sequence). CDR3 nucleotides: TGTGCCAGCAGCTACCACAGTGATGGCTACACCTTC. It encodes CASSYHSDGYTF. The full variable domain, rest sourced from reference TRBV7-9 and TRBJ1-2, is DTGVSQNPRHKITKRGQNVTFRCDPISEHNRLYWYRQTLGQGPEFLTYFQNEAQLEKSRLLSDRFSAERPKGSFSTLEIQRTEQGDSAMYLCASSYHSDGYTFGSGTRLTVV.

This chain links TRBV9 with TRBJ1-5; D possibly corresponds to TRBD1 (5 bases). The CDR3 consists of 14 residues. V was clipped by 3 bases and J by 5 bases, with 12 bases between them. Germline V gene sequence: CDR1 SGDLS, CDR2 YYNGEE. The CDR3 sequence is CASSGGDPYQPQHF. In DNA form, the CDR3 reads TGTGCCAGCAGCGGGGGCGACCCTTATCAGCCCCAGCATTTT. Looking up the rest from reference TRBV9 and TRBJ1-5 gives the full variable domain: DSGVTQTPKHLITATGQRVTLRCSPRSGDLSVYWYQQSLDQGLQFLIQYYNGEERAKGNILERFSAQQFPDLHSELNLSSLELGDSALYFCASSGGDPYQPQHFGDGTRLSIL.

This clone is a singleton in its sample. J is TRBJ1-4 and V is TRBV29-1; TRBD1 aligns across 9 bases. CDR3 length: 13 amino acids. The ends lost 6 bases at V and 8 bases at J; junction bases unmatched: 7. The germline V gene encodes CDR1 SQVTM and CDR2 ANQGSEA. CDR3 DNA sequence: TGCAGCGTCGCAACAGGGGGCGTGGAAAAACTGTTTTTT. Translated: CSVATGGVEKLFF.

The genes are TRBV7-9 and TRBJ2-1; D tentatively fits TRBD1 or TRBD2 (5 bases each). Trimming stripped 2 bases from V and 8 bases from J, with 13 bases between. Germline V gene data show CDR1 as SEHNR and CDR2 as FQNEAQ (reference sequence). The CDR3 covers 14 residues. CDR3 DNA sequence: TGTGCCAGCAGCTTACAGATACGGGGCGATGAGCAGTTCTTC. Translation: CASSLQIRGDEQFF.

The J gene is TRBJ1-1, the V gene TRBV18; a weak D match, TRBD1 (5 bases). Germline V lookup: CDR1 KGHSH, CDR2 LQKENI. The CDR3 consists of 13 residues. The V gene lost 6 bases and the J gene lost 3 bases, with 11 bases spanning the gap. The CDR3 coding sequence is TGTGCCAGCTCTGGCAGGGTGGACACTGAAGCTTTCTTT. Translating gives CASSGRVDTEAFF.

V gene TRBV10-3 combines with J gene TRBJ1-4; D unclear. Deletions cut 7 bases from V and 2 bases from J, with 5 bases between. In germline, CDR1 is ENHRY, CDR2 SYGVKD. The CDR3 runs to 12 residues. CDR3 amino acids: CAIKGTNEKLFF. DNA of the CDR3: TGTGCCATCAAGGGTACTAATGAAAAACTGTTTTTT.

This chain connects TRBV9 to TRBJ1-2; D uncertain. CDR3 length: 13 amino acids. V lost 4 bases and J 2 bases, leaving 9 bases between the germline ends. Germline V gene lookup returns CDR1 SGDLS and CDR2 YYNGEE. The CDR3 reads CASSSPPNYGYTF. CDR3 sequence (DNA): TGTGCCAGCAGCTCCCCACCCAACTATGGCTACACCTTC.

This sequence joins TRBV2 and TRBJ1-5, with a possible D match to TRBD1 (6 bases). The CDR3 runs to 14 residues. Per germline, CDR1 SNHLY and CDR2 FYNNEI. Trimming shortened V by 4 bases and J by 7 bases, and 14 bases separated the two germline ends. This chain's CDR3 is CASSALRGLQPQHF. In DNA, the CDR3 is TGTGCCAGCAGTGCATTGAGGGGGTTGCAGCCCCAGCATTTT. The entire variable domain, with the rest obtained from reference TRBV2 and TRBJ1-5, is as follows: EPEVTQTPSHQVTQMGQEVILRCVPISNHLYFYWYRQILGQKVEFLVSFYNNEISEKSEIFDDQFSVERPDGSNFTLKIRSTKLEDSAMYFCASSALRGLQPQHFGDGTRLSIL.

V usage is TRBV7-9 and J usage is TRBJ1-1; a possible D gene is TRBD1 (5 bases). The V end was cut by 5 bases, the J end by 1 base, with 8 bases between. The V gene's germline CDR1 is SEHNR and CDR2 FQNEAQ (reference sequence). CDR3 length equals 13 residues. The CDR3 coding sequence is TGTGCCAGCAGCCCCGGACAGAACACTGAAGCTTTCTTT. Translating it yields CASSPGQNTEAFF.

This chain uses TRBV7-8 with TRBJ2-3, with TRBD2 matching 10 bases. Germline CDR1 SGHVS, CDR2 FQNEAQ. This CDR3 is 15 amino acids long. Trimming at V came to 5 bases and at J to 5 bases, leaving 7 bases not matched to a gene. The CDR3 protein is CASSPSGRAEDTQYF. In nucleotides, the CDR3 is TGTGCCAGCAGCCCGAGCGGGAGGGCGGAAGATACGCAGTATTTT.

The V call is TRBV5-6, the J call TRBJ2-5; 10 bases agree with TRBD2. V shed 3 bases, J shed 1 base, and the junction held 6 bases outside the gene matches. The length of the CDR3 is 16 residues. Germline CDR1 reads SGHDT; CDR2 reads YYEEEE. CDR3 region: CASSSTWTSGQETQYF. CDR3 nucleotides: TGTGCCAGCAGCTCTACATGGACTAGCGGCCAAGAGACCCAGTACTTC.

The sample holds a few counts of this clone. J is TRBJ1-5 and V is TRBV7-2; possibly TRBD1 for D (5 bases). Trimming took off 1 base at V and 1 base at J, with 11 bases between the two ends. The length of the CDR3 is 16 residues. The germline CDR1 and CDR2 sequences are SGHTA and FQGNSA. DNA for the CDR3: TGTGCCAGCAGCTTAGGGTCAGGGAGGAGCAATCAGCCCCAGCATTTT. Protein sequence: CASSLGSGRSNQPQHF.

CDR3 region: CASSLDVRETQYF. CDR3 DNA sequence: TGTGCCAGCAGCTTGGACGTGAGAGAGACCCAGTACTTC. V is TRBV5-4 and J is TRBJ2-5, with no clear D. V shed 0 bases and J shed 4 bases, with 7 bases lying between them. CDR1 is SGHNT and CDR2 is YYREEE in the germline V gene (reference sequence). The CDR3 is 13 residues long.

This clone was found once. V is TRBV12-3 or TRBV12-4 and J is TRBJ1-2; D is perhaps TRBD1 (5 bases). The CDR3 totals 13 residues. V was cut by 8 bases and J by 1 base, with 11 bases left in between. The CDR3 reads CASQNGGNYGYTF. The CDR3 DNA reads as TGTGCCAGCCAGAACGGGGGTAACTATGGCTACACCTTC.

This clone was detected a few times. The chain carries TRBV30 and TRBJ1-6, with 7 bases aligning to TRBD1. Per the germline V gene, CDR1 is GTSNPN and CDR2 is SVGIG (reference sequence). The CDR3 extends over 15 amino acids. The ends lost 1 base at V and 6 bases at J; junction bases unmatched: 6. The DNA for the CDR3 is TGTGCCTGGAGTGGCAGGGGGGGCTCTAATTCACCCCTCCACTTT. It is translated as CAWSGRGGSNSPLHF.

The CDR3 reads CASGLTLTGWENEKLFF. CDR3 nucleotides: TGTGCCAGCGGATTGACCCTGACAGGGTGGGAAAATGAAAAACTGTTTTTT. The rearrangement links TRBV28 to TRBJ1-4, with 7 bases identical to TRBD1. Germline CDR1 reads MDHEN; CDR2 reads SYDVKM. The length of the CDR3 is 17 residues. After removal of 8 bases from V and 5 bases from J, the junction contained 17 bases not matched to a gene.